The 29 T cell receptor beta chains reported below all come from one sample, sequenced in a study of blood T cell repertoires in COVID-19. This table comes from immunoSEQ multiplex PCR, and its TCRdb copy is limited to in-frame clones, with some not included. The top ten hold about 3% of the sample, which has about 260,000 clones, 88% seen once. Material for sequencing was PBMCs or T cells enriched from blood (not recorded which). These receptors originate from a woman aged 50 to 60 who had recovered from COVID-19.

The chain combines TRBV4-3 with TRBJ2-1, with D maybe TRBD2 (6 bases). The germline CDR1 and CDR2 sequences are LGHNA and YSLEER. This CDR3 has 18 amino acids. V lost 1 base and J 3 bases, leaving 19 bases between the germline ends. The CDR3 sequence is CASSQALPWEAGYNEQFF. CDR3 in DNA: TGCGCCAGCAGCCAAGCCCTCCCGTGGGAGGCGGGCTACAATGAGCAGTTCTTC.

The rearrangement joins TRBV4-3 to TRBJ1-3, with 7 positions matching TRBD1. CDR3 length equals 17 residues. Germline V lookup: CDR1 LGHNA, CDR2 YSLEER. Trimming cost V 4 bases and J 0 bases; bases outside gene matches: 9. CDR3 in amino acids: CASSRSEGASSGNTIYF. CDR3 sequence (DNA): TGCGCCAGCAGCCGCTCCGAGGGGGCGAGCTCTGGAAACACCATATATTTT.

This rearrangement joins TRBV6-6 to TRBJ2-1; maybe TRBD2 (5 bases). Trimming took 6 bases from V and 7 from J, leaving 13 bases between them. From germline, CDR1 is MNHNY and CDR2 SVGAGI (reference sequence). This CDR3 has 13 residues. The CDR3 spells CASSPGIKNEQFF. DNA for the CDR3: TGTGCCAGCAGCCCCGGGATAAAGAATGAGCAGTTCTTC.

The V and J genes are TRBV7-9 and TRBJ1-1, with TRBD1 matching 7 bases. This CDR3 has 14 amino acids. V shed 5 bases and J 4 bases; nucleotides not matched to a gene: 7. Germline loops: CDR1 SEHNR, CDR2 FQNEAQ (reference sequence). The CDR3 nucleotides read TGTGCCAGCAGCCTACAGGGGCTCGGCACTGAAGCTTTCTTT. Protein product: CASSLQGLGTEAFF.

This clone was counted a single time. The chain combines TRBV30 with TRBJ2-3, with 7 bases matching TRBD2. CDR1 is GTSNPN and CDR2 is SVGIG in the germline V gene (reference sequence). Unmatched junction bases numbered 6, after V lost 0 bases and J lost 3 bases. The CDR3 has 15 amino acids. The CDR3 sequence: CAWSVGRGGTDTQYF. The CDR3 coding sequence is TGTGCCTGGAGTGTGGGTAGGGGAGGGACAGATACGCAGTATTTT.

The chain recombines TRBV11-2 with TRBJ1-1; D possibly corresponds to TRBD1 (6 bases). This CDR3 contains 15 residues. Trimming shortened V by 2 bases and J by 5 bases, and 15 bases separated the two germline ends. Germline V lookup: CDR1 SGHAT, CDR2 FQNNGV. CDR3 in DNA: TGTGCCAGCAGCTTATTCTCGACAGGCGGGACTGAAGCTTTCTTT. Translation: CASSLFSTGGTEAFF.

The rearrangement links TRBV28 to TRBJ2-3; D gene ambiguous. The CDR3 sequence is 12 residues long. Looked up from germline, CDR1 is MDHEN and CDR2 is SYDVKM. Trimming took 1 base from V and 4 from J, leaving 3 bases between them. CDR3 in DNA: TGTGCCAGCAGTTTATCGGCAGATACGCAGTATTTT. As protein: CASSLSADTQYF.

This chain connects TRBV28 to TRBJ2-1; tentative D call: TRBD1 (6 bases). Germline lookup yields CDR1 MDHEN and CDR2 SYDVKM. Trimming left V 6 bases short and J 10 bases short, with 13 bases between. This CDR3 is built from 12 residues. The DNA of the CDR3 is TGTGCCAGCAGGTCCGGGACAAAGGAGCAGTTCTTC. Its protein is CASRSGTKEQFF.

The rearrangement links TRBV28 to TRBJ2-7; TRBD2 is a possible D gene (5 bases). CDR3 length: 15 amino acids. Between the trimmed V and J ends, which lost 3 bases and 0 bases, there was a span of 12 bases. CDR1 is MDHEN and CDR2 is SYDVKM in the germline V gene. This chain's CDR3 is CASSFGRASSYEQYF. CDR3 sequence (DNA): TGTGCCAGCAGTTTCGGGCGGGCCAGCTCCTACGAGCAGTACTTC.

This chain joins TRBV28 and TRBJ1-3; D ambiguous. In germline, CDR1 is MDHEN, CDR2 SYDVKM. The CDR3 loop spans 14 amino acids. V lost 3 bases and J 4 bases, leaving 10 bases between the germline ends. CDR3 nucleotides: TGTGCCAGCAGTTTCGGAGGGAACGGAAACACCATATATTTT. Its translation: CASSFGGNGNTIYF.

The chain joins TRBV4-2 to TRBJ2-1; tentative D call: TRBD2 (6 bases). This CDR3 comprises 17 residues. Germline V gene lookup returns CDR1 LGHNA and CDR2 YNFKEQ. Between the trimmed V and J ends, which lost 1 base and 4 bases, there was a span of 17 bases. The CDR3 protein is CASSQVGGTSKYNEQFF. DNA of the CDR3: TGTGCCAGCAGCCAAGTTGGGGGGACTTCAAAATACAATGAGCAGTTCTTC.

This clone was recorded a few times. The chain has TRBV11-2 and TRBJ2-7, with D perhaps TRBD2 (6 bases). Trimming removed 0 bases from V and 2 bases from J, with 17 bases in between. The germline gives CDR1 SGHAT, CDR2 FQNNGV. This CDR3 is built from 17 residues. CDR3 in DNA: TGTGCCAGCAGCTTAGATAAAGATAGCGGAAATACCTACGAGCAGTACTTC. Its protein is CASSLDKDSGNTYEQYF.

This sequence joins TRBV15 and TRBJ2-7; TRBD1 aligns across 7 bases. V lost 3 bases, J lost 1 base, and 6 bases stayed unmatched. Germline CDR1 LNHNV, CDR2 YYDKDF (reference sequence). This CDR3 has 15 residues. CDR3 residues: CATSRNTGQSYEQYF. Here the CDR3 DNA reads TGTGCCACCAGCAGGAACACGGGACAGTCCTACGAGCAGTACTTC.

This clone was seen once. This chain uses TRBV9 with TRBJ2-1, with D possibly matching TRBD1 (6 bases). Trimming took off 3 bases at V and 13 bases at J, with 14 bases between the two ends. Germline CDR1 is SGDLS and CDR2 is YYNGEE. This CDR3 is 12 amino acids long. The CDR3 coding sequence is TGTGCCAGCAGCGAAACCGGGACAACCCAGTTCTTC. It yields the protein CASSETGTTQFF.

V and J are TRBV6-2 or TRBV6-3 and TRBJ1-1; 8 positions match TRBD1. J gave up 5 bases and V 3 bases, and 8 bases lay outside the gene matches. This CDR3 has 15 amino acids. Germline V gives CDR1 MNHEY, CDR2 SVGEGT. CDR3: CASSYWAGGLTEAFF. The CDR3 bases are TGTGCCAGCAGTTATTGGGCAGGGGGCCTGACTGAAGCTTTCTTT.

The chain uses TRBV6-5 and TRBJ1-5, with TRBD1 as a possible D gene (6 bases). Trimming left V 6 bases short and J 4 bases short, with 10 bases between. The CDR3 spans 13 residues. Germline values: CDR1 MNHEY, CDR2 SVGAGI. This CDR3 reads CASSHDRNQPQHF. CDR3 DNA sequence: TGTGCCAGCAGCCATGACAGGAATCAGCCCCAGCATTTT.

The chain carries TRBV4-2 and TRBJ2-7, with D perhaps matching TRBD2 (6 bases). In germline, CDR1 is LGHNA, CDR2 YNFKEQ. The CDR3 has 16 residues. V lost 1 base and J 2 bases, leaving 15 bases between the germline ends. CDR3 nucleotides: TGTGCCAGCAGCCAAGCGGGAGACAGTTCTACCTACGAGCAGTACTTC. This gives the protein CASSQAGDSSTYEQYF.

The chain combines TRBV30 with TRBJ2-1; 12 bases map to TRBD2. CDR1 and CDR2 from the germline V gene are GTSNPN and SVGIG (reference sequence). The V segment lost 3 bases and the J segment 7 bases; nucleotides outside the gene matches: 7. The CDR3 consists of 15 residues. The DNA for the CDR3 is TGTGCCTGGAGGGAAATAACTAGCGGGAGGAATGAGCAGTTCTTC. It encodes CAWREITSGRNEQFF.

As DNA, the CDR3 is TGCGCCAGCAGCCGTACTAGCGGACAAGCCTACAATGAGCAGTTCTTC. It encodes CASSRTSGQAYNEQFF. This chain joins TRBV5-1 and TRBJ2-1, with 8 bases fitting TRBD2. V trimming: 4 bases; J trimming: 2 bases; junction bases outside the gene matches: 8. Germline V gene data show CDR1 as SGHRS and CDR2 as YFSETQ. The CDR3 totals 16 residues. Together with reference TRBV5-1 and TRBJ2-1, the CDR3 gives the full variable domain: KAGVTQTPRYLIKTRGQQVTLSCSPISGHRSVSWYQQTPGQGLQFLFEYFSETQRNKGNFPGRFSGRQFSNSRSEMNVSTLELGDSALYLCASSRTSGQAYNEQFFGPGTRLTVL.

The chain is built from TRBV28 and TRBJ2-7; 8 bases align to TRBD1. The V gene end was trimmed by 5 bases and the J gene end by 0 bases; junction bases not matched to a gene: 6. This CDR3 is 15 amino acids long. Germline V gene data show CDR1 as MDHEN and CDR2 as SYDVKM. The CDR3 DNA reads TGTGCCAGCAGTACCCGACAGGGGAGCTCCTACGAGCAGTACTTC. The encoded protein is CASSTRQGSSYEQYF.

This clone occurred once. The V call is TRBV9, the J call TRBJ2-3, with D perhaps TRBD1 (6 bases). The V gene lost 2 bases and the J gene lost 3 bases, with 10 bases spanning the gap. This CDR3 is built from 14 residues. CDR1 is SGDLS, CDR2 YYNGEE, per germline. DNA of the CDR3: TGTGCCAGCAGCGTCAGGGGATGGACAGATACGCAGTATTTT. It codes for CASSVRGWTDTQYF.

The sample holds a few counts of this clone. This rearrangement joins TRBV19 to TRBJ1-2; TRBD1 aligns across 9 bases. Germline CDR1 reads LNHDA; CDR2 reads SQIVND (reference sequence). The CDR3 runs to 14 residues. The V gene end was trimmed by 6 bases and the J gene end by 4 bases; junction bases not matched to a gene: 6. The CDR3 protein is CASSTGTGPYGYTF. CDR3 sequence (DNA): TGTGCCAGTAGCACCGGGACAGGGCCCTATGGCTACACCTTC.

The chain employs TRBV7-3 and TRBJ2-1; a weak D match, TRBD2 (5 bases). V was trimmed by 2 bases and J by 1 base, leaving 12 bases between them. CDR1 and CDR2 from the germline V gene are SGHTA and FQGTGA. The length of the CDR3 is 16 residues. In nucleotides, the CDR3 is TGTGCCAGCAGCTTAGGCAGCGGTAGTTCCTACAATGAGCAGTTCTTC. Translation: CASSLGSGSSYNEQFF.

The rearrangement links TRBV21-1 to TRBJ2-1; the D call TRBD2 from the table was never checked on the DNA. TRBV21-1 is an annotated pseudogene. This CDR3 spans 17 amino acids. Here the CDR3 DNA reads TGTGCCAGCAGCCCGAGATCTGCGGGGGGGGACTACAATGAGCAGTTCTTC. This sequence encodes CASSPRSAGGDYNEQFF.

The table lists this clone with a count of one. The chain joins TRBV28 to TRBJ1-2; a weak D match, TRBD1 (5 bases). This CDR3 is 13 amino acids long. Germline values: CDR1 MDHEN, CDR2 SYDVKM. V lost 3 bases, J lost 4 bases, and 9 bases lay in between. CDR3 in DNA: TGTGCCAGCAGTTTGGGGCAGGCCTATGGCTACACCTTC. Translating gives CASSLGQAYGYTF.

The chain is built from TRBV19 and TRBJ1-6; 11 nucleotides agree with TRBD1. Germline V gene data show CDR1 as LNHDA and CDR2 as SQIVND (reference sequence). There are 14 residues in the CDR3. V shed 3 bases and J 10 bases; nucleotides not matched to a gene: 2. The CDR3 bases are TGTGCCAGTAGTATCCGGGACAGGGGGTCACCCCTCCACTTT. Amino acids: CASSIRDRGSPLHF.

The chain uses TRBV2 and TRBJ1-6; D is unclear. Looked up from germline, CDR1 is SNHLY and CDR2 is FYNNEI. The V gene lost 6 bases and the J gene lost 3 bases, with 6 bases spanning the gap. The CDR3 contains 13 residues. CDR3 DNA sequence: TGTGCCAGCAGATCGGGCTATAATTCACCCCTCCACTTT. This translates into CASRSGYNSPLHF.

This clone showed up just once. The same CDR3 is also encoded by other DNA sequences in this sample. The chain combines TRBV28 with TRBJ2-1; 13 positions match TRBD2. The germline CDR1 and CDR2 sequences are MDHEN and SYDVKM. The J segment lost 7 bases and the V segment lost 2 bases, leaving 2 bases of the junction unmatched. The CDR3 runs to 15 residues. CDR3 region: CASSLRTSGSNEQFF. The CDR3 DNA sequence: TGTGCCAGCAGTTTACGGACTAGCGGGAGTAATGAGCAGTTCTTC.

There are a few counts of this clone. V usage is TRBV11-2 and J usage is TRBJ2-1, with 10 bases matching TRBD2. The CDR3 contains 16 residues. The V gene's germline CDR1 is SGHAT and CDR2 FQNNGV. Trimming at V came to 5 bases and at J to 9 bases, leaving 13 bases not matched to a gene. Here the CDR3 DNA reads TGTGCCAGCAGCCAAGGCGTCAGCGGGAGGGCGTTTGAGCAGTTCTTC. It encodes CASSQGVSGRAFEQFF.